This T cell receptor (beta chain) is from a study of technical replicates of blood from several donors. Assay: immunoSEQ multiplex PCR; the TCRdb copy retains only in-frame clones and omits some. This repertoire shows about 57,000 clones, about 87% found once; its top ten account for roughly 5%. Input material: PBMCs. This receptor was taken from a human donor in good health. Some clones in this sample may be carry-over from other donors' samples.

CDR3 coding DNA: TGTGCCAGCAGCCGAGCGGGGGGCTACGAGCAGTACTTC. Translated, it gives CASSRAGGYEQYF. The V call is TRBV7-2, the J call TRBJ2-7, with 9 bases aligning to TRBD2. Germline-derived CDR1 and CDR2 are SGHTA and FQGNSA. The CDR3 spans 13 residues. Trimming took 5 bases from V and 3 from J; bases not matched to a gene: 2.